The sequence of this TCR beta chain was determined in a study of blood T cell repertoires in COVID-19. Study-wide context: PBMCs, B-cell-depleted T cells, or T cells provided the cDNA or gDNA that made up the material.

This clone was recorded only once. The ends lost 5 bases at V and 2 bases at J; junction bases unmatched: 8. The CDR3 has 15 residues. Per the germline V gene, CDR1 is MNHEY and CDR2 is SVGEGT. The data were produced by immunoSEQ multiplex PCR, yet TCRdb's version contains in-frame clones alone and is incomplete. The sample shows some 170,000 clones, about 78% of them seen only once. The chain employs TRBV6-2 or TRBV6-3 and TRBJ1-2; 7 positions agree with TRBD1. This clonotype originated in a woman in her fifties or sixties with active or convalescent COVID-19. The sample was peripheral blood. CDR3 bases: TGTGCCAGCAGTCCATGGACAGGCGAAAACTATGGCTACACCTTC. Protein: CASSPWTGENYGYTF.